The rows below give T cell receptor beta chains drawn from one sample of a study of identical twins. TCRdb reprocessed the 5' RACE reads with MiXCR, giving one entry per CDR3 protein. In the table there are under 500,000 distinct CDR3 sequences, approximately 15% of which are singletons. The same sample was also studied in work on yellow fever vaccine responses in identical twins.

The sample consisted of CD4+ T cells sorted from blood. The origin of the receptors is a young woman in good health. Both conserved end residues are trimmed from each CDR3. A D gene is named only where the DNA matches it firmly.

j_call v_call d_call cdr3_aa
TRBJ2-3 TRBV5-6 TRBD1 ASSLLLDRASDTQY
TRBJ1-2 TRBV7-9 . ASSQPRDRGGYT
TRBJ2-7 TRBV28 . ASSLGGHAFYEQY
TRBJ2-5 TRBV12-3/TRBV12-4 . ASSLTSGEETQY
TRBJ1-2 TRBV11-2 . ASSLDGDYGYT
TRBJ2-1 TRBV18 TRBD2 ASSPLLGGSNEQF
TRBJ2-2 TRBV28 TRBD1 ASSHSGTGSTGELF
TRBJ1-1 TRBV25-1 . ASSEFRQRSTEAF
TRBJ2-1 TRBV24-1 TRBD1 ATSDARTGDSSYNEQF
TRBJ2-7 TRBV5-4 . ASSSEARTGEQY
TRBJ2-7 TRBV12-3/TRBV12-4 TRBD1 ASRIDRGGTYEQY
TRBJ2-5 TRBV12-5 . ASGFGETQY
TRBJ1-4 TRBV3-1 . ASSRQRSTNEKLF
TRBJ2-5 TRBV5-1 TRBD1 ASNLLTGGGETQY
TRBJ2-1 TRBV7-2 . ASRPSYNEQF
TRBJ2-3 TRBV12-3/TRBV12-4 TRBD1 ASSFNRGRADTQY
TRBJ1-2 TRBV5-1 . ASSLDLTVSMGYT
TRBJ2-2 TRBV27 . ASSLTVPGTGELF
TRBJ2-5 TRBV19 TRBD2 ASSMGRNGRETQY
TRBJ2-6 TRBV29-1 TRBD1 SVEGQGVSGANVLT
TRBJ2-7 TRBV28 . ASSTGRQSSYEQY
TRBJ2-3 TRBV15 TRBD2 ATRGGGGSTDTQY
TRBJ2-5 TRBV25-1 . ASSESGLIETQY
TRBJ2-7 TRBV6-5 . ASSYSGTVTYEQY
TRBJ1-6 TRBV7-9 TRBD1 ASSLSGQGGSPLH
TRBJ2-7 TRBV15 . ATSRVGGYEQY
TRBJ2-2 TRBV29-1 . SVGRVVNTGELF
TRBJ1-1 TRBV4-2 . ASSQDSGQIEAF
TRBJ2-1 TRBV29-1 . SVDAQGGLAEQF
TRBJ2-4 TRBV20-1 TRBD2 SAKLGGGRYIQY
TRBJ2-1 TRBV27 TRBD2 ASSFDRLAGGHNEQF
TRBJ2-2 TRBV27 TRBD2 ASSLRLAGITGELF
TRBJ1-5 TRBV15 TRBD1 ATSRGTGGNQPQH
TRBJ2-5 TRBV7-2 TRBD2 ASRLGLALETQY
TRBJ1-4 TRBV4-3 . ASSQDRGWEREKLF
TRBJ2-7 TRBV7-2 TRBD1 ASSLGLWDRGEQY
TRBJ2-1 TRBV12-3/TRBV12-4 TRBD2 ASILWTSSYNEQF
TRBJ2-2 TRBV5-6 TRBD1 ASSSRDRGNTGELF
TRBJ2-2 TRBV12-3/TRBV12-4 . ASRSQGIGELF
TRBJ1-1 TRBV3-1 . ASSQVGVNTEAF